The subject of this entry is one TCR beta chain. Antigen unknown. This record comes from a study of cytomegalovirus exposure and HLA in healthy donors. Regarding the study as a whole: Some 150 TCR beta chains were listed as cytomegalovirus-associated. It was only CMV serostatus that was available as immune exposure information. A later analysis found that most CMV-associated TCR beta chains appeared HLA-restricted.

Germline-derived CDR1 and CDR2 are ENHRY and SYGVKD. The CDR3 runs to 12 residues. The ends were cut back, 5 bases at V and 6 bases at J, with 5 bases in the middle. Primers: 60 Vbeta forward and 13 Jbeta reverse. Assay used: immunoSEQ multiplex PCR; TCRdb lists only in-frame clones, some missing. The table records around 97,000 clones, approximately 85% of them present only once. The V gene is TRBV10-3, the J gene TRBJ1-6; D is possibly TRBD1 (5 bases). This clonotype originated in a man aged 35-49 years in good health and CMV-seropositive. The sample taken for sequencing was PBMCs. The CDR3 spells CAISRGNSPLHF. CDR3 nucleotides: TGTGCCATCAGTAGGGGTAATTCACCCCTCCACTTT.